This TCR beta chain was captured in a study of blood T cell repertoires in COVID-19 (dated by TCRdb to 2019 to 2021). Regarding the study in general: Samples covering the acute and convalescent phases of COVID-19 were provided by collaborators in the United States, Italy and Spain. Where available, HLA class I and class II types were obtained from metadata supplied by the sample provider rather than from assay-based typing. The samples were drawn from the first 160 participants of the ongoing ImmuneRACE study and from some 1,300 subjects provided by 6 global collaborators. The sample metadata nearly always contained a de-identified subject ID, COVID-19 status, age in years and sex. A freely available public database, intended as a resource for researchers studying the immune response to SARS-CoV-2, is where the repertoires were released. Subjects who had been exposed to COVID-19, were actively infected with it, or had recovered from it provided the deeply sampled blood TCRbeta repertoires that made up the dataset. The material from the prospective study consisted of cDNA or gDNA derived from T cells, B-cell-depleted T cells, or PBMCs. The paper as a whole reports these results and caveats: How much clinical and demographic metadata was included differed by source and by participant, and the metadata was provided uncurated.

Of note for this clone: What this receptor recognizes is not known. Per-base quality was not reported, and no clone a single base away is much larger than it.

Whole blood was collected in K2EDTA tubes by collaborating institutions according to the institutions' own protocols. For TCRbeta analysis, collaborators shipped samples as frozen whole blood, isolated PBMCs, or DNA extracted from either of those sample types. TCRbeta CDR3 regions were amplified from genomic DNA by means of the immunoSEQ Assay, a bias-controlled multiplex PCR. The authors processed their data as follows. Nucleated cell counts per sample were estimated from amplification of reference gene primers within the assay. Sequence reads were collapsed and filtered to measure the absolute abundance of every unique TCRbeta CDR3 rearrangement. For each sample, productive Simpson clonality was calculated as the square root of Simpson's diversity index over productive rearrangements. The clones in this table, taken by TCRdb from immuneACCESS, are in-frame only. Not every clone is retained; where verified, under half of the shortfall comes from an unresolved V gene, and the cause of the rest is unknown. The DNA was the basis for D and trimming; V, J and clone size are from that table. The table for this sample lists some 70,000 clones; roughly nine tenths of them were counted only once. Around 2.5% of the sample lies in the top ten.

Its CDR3 holds 15 amino acids, cysteine through phenylalanine. CDR3 DNA is the only sequence kept; it has 45 bases, read in frame from the first base. From the germline V gene, CDR1 is ENHRY and CDR2 is SYGVKD. Trimming removed 5 bases from V and 8 bases from J; the gene matches leave 10 bases unexplained. Recombination linked TRBV10-3 to TRBJ2-1; a stretch of 9 junction bases matches TRBD2. The source of this sequence is a man aged 50-59 years with acute or convalescent COVID-19. Sequenced material: peripheral blood. The nucleotide sequence reads TGTGCCATCAGTCGTGGACTAGCGCGGGTCGATGAGCAGTTCTTC. Its translation reads: CAISRGLARVDEQFF.